This TCR beta chain was sequenced in a study of cytomegalovirus exposure and HLA in healthy donors (dated by TCRdb to the late 2010s). For the wider study: An earlier analysis of fewer than 750 of the donors reported about 260 Gb of sequence data and roughly 120 million unique TCR beta sequences obtained from some 200 million T cells. An early release covering about 600 HLA-typed donors comprised roughly 300 gigabases of sequencing data and around 86 million unique TCR sequences. Among the approximately 400 genotyped donors, 75% to 90% belonged to the genetic ancestry cluster associated with self-reported Caucasian donors. The study aimed to test whether signatures of past pathogen exposure could be identified by cataloging public T cell receptors. The T cell repertoires of 670 or so subjects were profiled by immunosequencing and related to cytomegalovirus serostatus. In addition to the first cohort of several hundred subjects, a separate validation cohort of 120 different subjects was used. To predict cytomegalovirus infection status, the study brought together high-throughput TCR immunosequencing, statistical association of individual TCRs with disease status, and machine learning. In a later analysis, previously published TCR beta repertoires from 500 to 750 donors were re-analyzed and high-resolution HLA genotyping was added so that TCR occurrence patterns could be studied. Rather than drawing on any new phenotypic data, the later analysis identified candidate immune exposures from TCR beta sequences and the way those sequences occurred across donors. In an earlier analysis of about 590 of the donors, high-throughput TCR beta sequencing was used to judge whether each TCR beta V gene segment behaved as functional or pseudogenic. Donor age, sex, ethnicity and CMV serostatus were collected together with the repertoire data. Genome-wide SNP genotypes for about 55% of the roughly 670 donors were used in a later genetic analysis, which treated that subset as a discovery cohort. All discovery cohort repertoires had been generated using a single sequencing platform. HLA typing covered class I and class II loci at four-digit resolution. Typing coverage varied by locus: about 629-640 donors for A, B, C, DRB1 and DQB1; 500 to 550 for DQA1; nearly 610 for DPA1; some 470 for DPB1. Four to six DR-DQ haplotypes were handled as single units for association and clustering, since linkage in the cohort was strong. Across 300 to 400 genotyped donors of the cohort, an average of about 240,000 unique TCR beta nucleotide sequences per donor were sequenced, and approximately 17% of those sequences were non-productive. General conclusions and limits of the study: This cohort had only TCR beta chains sequenced, and the lack of alpha or paired-chain data limited which features could be detected. Because counts were too low, approximately 18 rarely observed V segments, including chromosome 9 orphons, were excluded from the earlier analysis of 587 of the donors. It was suggested by the authors that the approach could potentially be generalized to other disease states and immunological phenotypes. Because HLA typing was unavailable for some donors at each locus, only the typed subset was used in association tests. A further reported finding was that TCR beta sequences accurately predicted the HLA-A and HLA-B alleles for most subjects in the first cohort. In a later analysis, HLA-associated TCR beta chains showed more clonal expansion and lower generation probabilities than non-associated chains that were equally common. In vitro tests confirmed that three of the cytomegalovirus-associated TCR beta chains recognize cytomegalovirus antigens. An association between a missense DCLRE1C variant and V-gene and J-gene trimming of TCR beta chains was found in a later genetic analysis and replicated in an independent cohort. Most TCR sequences were seen in very few donors, while some public TCRs were found in many individuals. Immune exposure information for the cohort was limited to CMV serostatus. The 87-base-pair reads could not distinguish some IMGT-functional V segments, including TRBV6-2 and TRBV6-3, so those segments were excluded. In a later analysis, most CMV-associated TCR beta chains were found to appear HLA-restricted, with HLA associations seemingly driven largely by CMV exposure. Correlated functional status among segregating V segments might be attributable to linkage disequilibrium, but an unknown experimental factor could not be ruled out. An earlier analysis of roughly 570 of the donors showed that most TCR beta V segments appeared in productive rearrangements either about 87% or about 30% of the time, which broadly matched IMGT annotations. According to a later analysis, parvovirus B19, influenza, CMV and Epstein-Barr virus appeared linked to several top co-occurrence clusters. In a later analysis, about 16,000 TCR beta sequences were associated with specific HLA alleles at a false discovery rate of 0.05. A cluster of highly shared sequence variants was judged likely to represent a technical artifact of the sequencing pipeline. In both the original and validation cohorts, the classifier was reported to diagnose cytomegalovirus status with high specificity and sensitivity. The presence/absence analyses assumed that sequencing depth was roughly uniform across donors, and that assumption may not be true. When HLA alleles, especially DR and DQ, strongly co-occurred, attributing TCR associations to individual alleles was difficult. According to a later analysis, TCR association rates differed among HLA loci, with DRB1 alleles showing the most associated TCRs and HLA-C alleles showing the fewest. A later genetic analysis reported fewer N-insertions in productive TCRs among donors in an Asian-associated ancestry cluster than the roughly 690-donor mean. A total of 164 TCR beta chains were listed by the study as associated with cytomegalovirus.

In total, 630 or so healthy bone marrow donors made up the cohort. At the time of sampling, every cohort member was nominally healthy, though immune exposures that went unrecorded were likely present. The donor tested CMV seronegative, placing the donor among the 350 to 400 seronegative members of the cohort. Each donor provided a peripheral blood sample, and peripheral blood mononuclear cells were used for TCR beta sequencing. The Qiagen DNeasy Blood Extraction Kit was used to extract genomic DNA from the blood cell samples. The method behind the library was the immunoSEQ multiplex PCR assay. The multiplex PCR relied on a mix of 60 forward primers for TCR Vbeta segments and 13 reverse primers for TCR Jbeta segments. Amplification of the CDR3 region of rearranged TCR beta genes was performed with a multiplex PCR assay on genomic DNA. The amplified TCR beta libraries were sequenced on the Illumina HiSeq System as 87-base-pair reads. The study's processing was this. A later analysis counted some 80 million unique TCR beta chains across the 666 repertoires, and 10 million to 11 million of these chains were shared by at least two donors. A nearest-neighbor algorithm error-corrected the raw reads and collapsed the reads into unique sequences, merging closely related sequences to remove PCR and sequencing errors. To assign V, D and J gene segments, CDR3 sequences were aligned to IMGT reference sequences. For a sequence to be retained, at least a six-nucleotide match to both a V gene segment and a J gene segment was required. Rearrangements were called productive when the CDR3 lacked stop codons and stayed in frame with V and J; all others were non-productive. CDR3 was defined according to IMGT convention as the region running from the second conserved V-encoded cysteine to the conserved J-encoded phenylalanine. In an earlier analysis of around 640 of the donors, sequences lacking an unambiguous match to a single V gene segment were excluded. In an earlier analysis of around 590 of the donors, a V segment was called functional when productive rearrangements were above 56.7%, and segregating when the standard deviation between donors exceeded 5%. To diagnose cytomegalovirus status from the catalog of TCR beta chain sequences, a statistical classification framework was built. V and J gene assignment, in a later analysis, came from comparing TCR nucleotide sequences with IMGT/GENE-DB human TR gene sequences. Using the TCRdist pipeline, a later analysis assigned CDR3 sequences along with most-parsimonious VDJ recombination scenarios. In a later analysis, each TCR beta chain was defined by its CDR3 amino acid sequence together with its V-gene family, and reads lacking a unique V-gene family were excluded. To address suspected cross-contamination and a sequencing artifact, a later analysis removed a few hundred highly shared, low-generation-probability nucleotide sequences. For each public chain, a later analysis derived a clonal expansion index from normalized ranks of inferred template counts within each repertoire. A later analysis computed generation probabilities with a VDJ recombination model fitted to out-of-frame rearrangements, and checked the results against IGoR. A later analysis scored TCR-TCR, TCR-HLA and TCR-CMV co-occurrence with hypergeometric tests, applying a repertoire-size bias correction to TCR pairs. A later analysis estimated false discovery rates by permuting HLA or CMV assignments 20 times. In a later analysis, co-occurring TCRs were grouped using DBSCAN, with TCRdist sequence similarity added in when clustering inside HLA-allele-positive subsets. Co-occurrence clustering excluded repertoires with fewer than 30,000 or more than 120,000 public chains, plus five with anomalous nucleotide sharing. TCRdb's version of the immuneACCESS table is confined to in-frame rearrangements and falls short of the full clone set. An unresolved V gene accounts for under half of the shortfall where checked; the remainder is of unknown origin. V and J calls plus clone size are reproduced from that table; the DNA served to infer D and trimming. In all, the sample holds about 98,000 clones, and roughly two thirds of those were seen once. The ten largest clones capture over 1% of the sample.

This clone appeared a few times. Its antigen remains undetermined. Per-nucleotide qualities are absent, and no much larger clonotype sits a single base away. CDR3 length: 14 amino acids, cysteine to phenylalanine. Just the 42-base CDR3 DNA is kept, in frame starting at base 1. Trimmed from V: 1 base; trimmed from J: 5 bases; junction bases lacking a gene match: 2. CDR1 SGHAT and CDR2 FQNNGV were looked up in the germline V gene. Sequenced sample: PBMCs. This TCR came from a female donor in good health and CMV-seronegative. The chain couples TRBV11-2 to TRBJ2-5; TRBD2 aligns with 9 central bases. CDR3 sequence: CASSLGGRVETQYF. The DNA sequence is given as TGTGCCAGCAGCTTAGGCGGGAGGGTCGAGACCCAGTACTTC.